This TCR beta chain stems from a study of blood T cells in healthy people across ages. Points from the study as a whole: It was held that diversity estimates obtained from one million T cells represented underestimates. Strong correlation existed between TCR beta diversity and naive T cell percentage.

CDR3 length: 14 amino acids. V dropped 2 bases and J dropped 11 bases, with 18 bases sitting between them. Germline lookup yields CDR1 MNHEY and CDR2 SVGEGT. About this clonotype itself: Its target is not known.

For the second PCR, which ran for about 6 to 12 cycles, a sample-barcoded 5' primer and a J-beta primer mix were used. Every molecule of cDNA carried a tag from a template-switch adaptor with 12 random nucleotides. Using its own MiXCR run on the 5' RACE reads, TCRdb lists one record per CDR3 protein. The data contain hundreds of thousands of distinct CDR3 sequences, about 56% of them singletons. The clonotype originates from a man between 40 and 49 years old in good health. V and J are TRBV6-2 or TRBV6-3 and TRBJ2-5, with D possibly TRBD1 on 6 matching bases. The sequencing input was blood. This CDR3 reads CASSYATGNNEQYF. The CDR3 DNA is TGTGCCAGCAGTTACGCGACAGGTAACAATGAGCAGTACTTC.